This T cell receptor beta chain was identified in a study of blood T cell repertoires in COVID-19. In its sample, this clone was seen once. Original processing notes: From reference gene primer amplification, estimates of nucleated cell counts were derived. The data were produced by immunoSEQ multiplex PCR, yet TCRdb's version contains in-frame clones alone and is incomplete. The D gene and trimming were derived from the DNA, and the V and J assignments and clone size from that table. The sample lists about 380,000 clones; over 75% were seen once. V lost 1 base and J 2 bases, leaving 14 bases between the germline ends. The CDR3 extends over 17 amino acids. Germline assignment: CDR1 LGHDT and CDR2 YNNKEL (reference sequence). All enrollees were about 18 to 100 years old and from approximately 25 US areas. Participants had their cohort set by participant-reported clinical history. Before being deemed recovered, Cohort 3 donors had two negative PCRs, clearance, or symptom resolution.

Material for sequencing was PBMCs or T cells enriched from blood (not recorded which). The V call is TRBV3-1 (or the pseudogene TRBV3-2), the J call TRBJ2-2; the D gene is possibly TRBD1 (5 bases). The receptor was derived from a man younger than 40 who had recovered from COVID-19. The CDR3 here is CASSQVGAGPNTGELFF. The CDR3 nucleotides read TGTGCCAGCAGCCAAGTGGGTGCAGGGCCAAACACCGGGGAGCTGTTTTTT.